In its sample, the clone carrying this T cell receptor (beta chain) ranks as medium-sized (0.01 to 0.1%). In the authors' workflow: Using the CDR3 differences seen across clinicopathological groups, the authors built a distant-metastasis classifier for papillary thyroid cancer, which was meant to discriminate distant-metastatic patients. TCRdb re-called clones via MiXCR from the PCR reads. Clone size and V and J calls follow TCRdb, not the original study. The profile shows tens of thousands of clones, 20% to 25% of them singletons. The trim removed 4 bases at V and 4 bases at J, leaving 8 bases unmatched. This CDR3 region has 15 residues. Germline V lookup: CDR1 KGHDR, CDR2 SFDVKD. This record comes from a study of metastatic and nonmetastatic thyroid tumors. Overall study: Patients with malignant and benign thyroid disease provided blood and tumor or nodule tissue, whose repertoires were compared.

Each patient came to thyroid surgery without any prior treatment (of any kind). The TCR was taken from a female donor with papillary thyroid cancer or a benign thyroid nodule (not recorded which). Some clones in this sample may be carry-over from other donors' samples. The chain joins TRBV24-1 to TRBJ1-2; TRBD1 matches 7 bases. The sequencing sample was made of blood. The CDR3 coding sequence is TGTGCCACCAGTGACTCGTCCCGGGACAGCTATGGCTACACCTTC. It codes for CATSDSSRDSYGYTF.